This T cell receptor (beta chain) was recovered during a study of blood T cell repertoires in COVID-19. V lost 2 bases to trimming and J lost 0 bases; unmatched junction nucleotides: 3. CDR3 length: 15 residues. Germline V gene lookup returns CDR1 LGHDT and CDR2 YNNKEL (reference sequence). The Seattle site enrolled patients during active infection and followed them longitudinally. Per the authors' pipeline: Amplification of reference gene primers provided the estimated nucleated cell counts. Some clones are missing from TCRdb's copy, which holds only in-frame ones; the method was immunoSEQ multiplex PCR. The V and J calls and the clone size are those of that table, but D and trimming were determined from the DNA. The sample records about 120,000 clones, 65% to 85% being singletons.

The specimen was peripheral blood. The receptor was derived from a man in his thirties or forties with COVID-19, enrolled during active disease. The V and J genes are TRBV3-1 (or the pseudogene TRBV3-2) and TRBJ2-7; 8 bases line up with TRBD2. In DNA form, the CDR3 reads TGTGCCAGCAGCCAAACGGGAGGGCCCTCCTACGAGCAGTACTTC. This encodes CASSQTGGPSYEQYF.